This T cell receptor (beta chain) was sequenced for a study of blood T cell repertoires in COVID-19. Libraries were prepared by immunoSEQ multiplex PCR; TCRdb keeps only in-frame clonotypes and omits some of them. This table holds a few hundred thousand clones, roughly 90% found once. Germline CDR1 and CDR2: MDHEN and SYDVKM. CDR3 size: 18 residues. Trimming cost V 0 bases and J 12 bases, with 26 bases left between them. V usage is TRBV28 and J usage is TRBJ1-4; weak D call: TRBD1 (5 bases). The sequence was obtained from a woman in her late teens or twenties who had recovered from COVID-19. The sample taken for sequencing was PBMCs or T cells enriched from blood (not recorded which). The CDR3 protein is CASSLCKGRRAPGGELFF. The CDR3 DNA sequence: TGTGCCAGCAGTTTATGCAAAGGGCGCCGGGCCCCGGGAGGGGAACTGTTTTTT.